This TCR beta chain was recorded in a study of human T cells and chemical hapten exposure. Background on the study: The study traced per-sample TCR yield variation mainly to small differences in pooled library volumes. Study-level results: Relative to controls, expanded TCRs formed significantly more large CDR3 similarity clusters.

This clonotype was seen many times. Its antigen is undetermined. In the library, unique molecular identifiers were attached to individual cDNA molecules. TCRdb re-derived calls from the RACE reads in MiXCR, one entry per CDR3 protein. The sample records some 38,000 distinct CDR3 sequences, around 7.6% being singletons. As for time point: pre-sensitization, week 0. Stated treatment: therapeutic diphenylcyclopropenone sensitization with weekly scalp DPC. Prior to each patch test being applied, blood was drawn. Germline-derived CDR1 and CDR2 are SQVTM and ANQGSEA. V lost 5 bases, J lost 3 bases, and 10 bases lay in between. There are 12 residues in the CDR3.

The V call is TRBV29-1, the J call TRBJ1-2; possible D gene TRBD1, 6 bases. The receptor comes from a woman aged 50 to 60 with alopecia areata. Some clones in this sample may be carry-over from other donors' samples. This material consisted of whole blood, taken in connection with sensitization to the hapten diphenylcyclopropenone (DPC). CDR3 DNA sequence: TGCAGCGTTCGTCGGACAGACTATGGCTACACCTTC. Protein sequence: CSVRRTDYGYTF.